This entry lists 28 T cell receptor beta chains sequenced from one sample in a study of post-analysis software for immune sequencing data. cDNA libraries for TCR beta contained unique molecular identifiers. A single record per CDR3 protein comes from TCRdb applying MiXCR to the PCR reads. This sample has roughly 600,000 distinct CDR3 sequences, with around 47% found just once. These TCRs' antigens remain unknown. Findings of the study overall: Five TRBV segments occurring more often in patients than controls included TRBV5-6, TRBV5-1 and TRBV20-1.

Material: blood. These receptors were obtained from a girl aged 5 to 17 with multiple sclerosis.

J is TRBJ2-1 and V is TRBV6-1; 10 bases agree with TRBD2. Germline lookup yields CDR1 MNHNS and CDR2 SASEGT. CDR3 length: 17 amino acids. V lost 6 bases to trimming and J lost 6 bases; unmatched junction nucleotides: 14. In DNA form, the CDR3 reads TGTGCCAGCAGGCCCGGGACTAGCGATCCTGAACGCAATGAGCAGTTCTTC. This codes for CASRPGTSDPERNEQFF.

The CDR3 reads CASSEDIGRTYEQYF. Written as DNA, the CDR3 is TGTGCCAGCAGTGAAGACATCGGGAGGACCTACGAGCAGTACTTC. This rearrangement joins TRBV2 to TRBJ2-7; 7 nucleotides line up with TRBD2. This CDR3 contains 15 residues. Trimming removed 1 base from V and 2 bases from J; junction bases left unmatched: 5. CDR1 and CDR2 (germline): SNHLY, FYNNEI.

The gene calls are TRBV9 and TRBJ1-6; TRBD1 aligns across 7 bases. This CDR3 is built from 14 residues. Germline CDR1 is SGDLS and CDR2 is YYNGEE. V shed 2 bases and J 4 bases; nucleotides not matched to a gene: 0. The CDR3 nucleotides are TGTGCCAGCAGCGTGGGACAGTATAATTCACCCCTCCACTTT. This sequence encodes CASSVGQYNSPLHF. Full variable domain (outside the CDR3, taken from reference TRBV9 and TRBJ1-6): DSGVTQTPKHLITATGQRVTLRCSPRSGDLSVYWYQQSLDQGLQFLIQYYNGEERAKGNILERFSAQQFPDLHSELNLSSLELGDSALYFCASSVGQYNSPLHFGNGTRLTVT.

The sample holds one count of this clonotype. V usage is TRBV6-4 and J usage is TRBJ1-2; 12 bases map to TRBD1. Trimming removed 8 bases from V and 7 bases from J; junction bases left unmatched: 8. The CDR3 runs to 14 residues. The germline gives CDR1 MRHNA, CDR2 SNTAGT. The CDR3 bases are TGTGCCAGCGGGCCCGGGACAGGGGGCGGTGGCTACACCTTC. Its translation: CASGPGTGGGGYTF.

The count of this clonotype is one. V is TRBV6-1 and J is TRBJ2-3, with 11 positions matching TRBD1. This CDR3 region has 14 residues. The germline CDR1 and CDR2 sequences are MNHNS and SASEGT. The V segment lost 4 bases and the J segment 7 bases; nucleotides outside the gene matches: 4. The CDR3: CASSADRGLYTQYF. The CDR3 DNA sequence: TGTGCCAGCAGTGCGGACAGGGGGCTATATACGCAGTATTTT.

This chain joins TRBV11-1 and TRBJ2-3; D ambiguous. The CDR3 covers 13 residues. The germline CDR1 and CDR2 sequences are SGHAT and FQDESV (reference sequence). Trimming stripped 9 bases from V and 3 bases from J, with 13 bases between. CDR3 nucleotides: TGTGCCAGTTTACTGGAAGGGACAGATACGCAGTATTTT. Amino acid sequence: CASLLEGTDTQYF.

The V gene is TRBV29-1, the J gene TRBJ1-1; D gene uncertain. Trimming stripped 3 bases from V and 6 bases from J, with 11 bases between. The CDR3 loop spans 12 amino acids. The germline V gene encodes CDR1 SQVTM and CDR2 ANQGSEA. This CDR3 is CSVDRSSAEAFF. The CDR3 bases are TGCAGCGTTGACAGGTCGAGCGCTGAAGCTTTCTTT.

This chain connects TRBV5-1 to TRBJ2-7; unclear D gene. There are 16 residues in the CDR3. The germline CDR1 and CDR2 sequences are SGHRS and YFSETQ. V was clipped by 0 bases and J by 2 bases, with 15 bases between them. The CDR3 reads CASSLAPPASPYEQYF. The DNA of the CDR3 is TGCGCCAGCAGCTTGGCCCCCCCAGCCAGTCCCTACGAGCAGTACTTC.

This clonotype was picked up a small number of times. The V call is TRBV12-3 or TRBV12-4, the J call TRBJ1-2; no clear D. Trimming left V 1 base short and J 8 bases short, with 8 bases between. This CDR3 comprises 12 residues. Here the CDR3 reads CASSLGPEGYTF. The CDR3 bases are TGTGCCAGCAGTTTAGGTCCGGAGGGCTACACCTTC.

The chain recombines TRBV12-3 or TRBV12-4 with TRBJ2-3; D is possibly TRBD2 (5 bases). CDR3 size: 17 residues. Trimming took 6 bases from V and 2 from J, leaving 21 bases between them. CDR3 loop: CASRTLPGEGDTDTQYF. As DNA, the CDR3 is TGTGCCAGCAGAACACTCCCGGGCGAGGGTGACACAGATACGCAGTATTTT.

The chain joins TRBV6-1 to TRBJ2-1, with D possibly matching TRBD2 (5 bases). The germline V gene has CDR1 MNHNS and CDR2 SASEGT. Trimming removed 7 bases from V and 12 bases from J, with 13 bases in between. The CDR3 covers 11 residues. In nucleotides, the CDR3 is TGTGCCAGCAAGGGCCCTGAGGGGCAGTTCTTC. Translation: CASKGPEGQFF.

The chain links TRBV7-2 to TRBJ2-4; 9 bases line up with TRBD2. The J call may be faulty, since TRBJ2-7 better matches the DNA end. Germline V gene sequence: CDR1 SGHTA, CDR2 FQGNSA. This CDR3 region has 16 residues. The CDR3 spells CASRKGGASGKYEQYF. In DNA form, the CDR3 reads TGTGCCAGCAGAAAAGGGGGGGCTAGCGGGAAATACGAGCAGTACTTC.

The V and J genes are TRBV20-1 and TRBJ1-1; the match to TRBD1 covers 7 bases. CDR1 is DFQATT, CDR2 SNEGSKA, per germline (reference sequence). There are 15 residues in the CDR3. Germline trimming cut 3 bases from V and 1 base from J; bases unmatched to any gene: 8. Here the CDR3 reads CSASPFHRGNTEAFF. The DNA of the CDR3 is TGCAGTGCTAGCCCCTTCCACAGGGGGAACACTGAAGCTTTCTTT.

Concerning this clonotype: One end of the junction does not line up with germline, which may come from a read error. The rearrangement uses TRBV12-3 or TRBV12-4 and TRBJ2-3; maybe TRBD1 (5 bases). The CDR3 has 15 amino acids. CDR3 sequence reads: CASSPRVLLADAQYF. The CDR3, as DNA: TGTGCCAGCAGTCCCAGGGTACTATTGGCAGATGCGCAGTATTTT.

Points on this clonotype: At one end the junction does not follow the germline gene, possibly because of a read error. The chain uses TRBV5-1 and TRBJ2-4; TRBD1 or TRBD2 may be the D gene (5 bases each). The germline V gene has CDR1 SGHRS and CDR2 YFSETQ. The CDR3 is made up of 15 amino acids. CDR3 DNA sequence: TGCGCCAGCGGCTTGGGGACGCAAAACCCGAAGATTCAGTACTTC. Protein: CASGLGTQNPKIQYF.

This clonotype was counted a few times. The chain combines TRBV5-1 with TRBJ2-4, with 8 positions matching TRBD2. Looked up from germline, CDR1 is SGHRS and CDR2 is YFSETQ. The CDR3 has 13 amino acids. J gave up 13 bases and V 4 bases, and 10 bases lay outside the gene matches. This CDR3 reads CASSPEREQEQYF. The DNA of the CDR3 is TGCGCCAGCAGCCCTGAGCGGGAGCAAGAGCAGTACTTC.

This clonotype was seen a handful of times. This chain links TRBV11-2 with TRBJ2-1, with 11 positions matching TRBD2. Germline V gene sequence: CDR1 SGHAT, CDR2 FQNNGV. J gave up 2 bases and V 1 base, and 7 bases lay outside the gene matches. CDR3 length equals 18 residues. The CDR3: CASSLGGLAGAPYNEQFF. The CDR3 DNA reads TGTGCCAGCAGCTTAGGAGGACTAGCGGGCGCCCCCTACAATGAGCAGTTCTTC. The complete variable domain, with remaining parts taken from reference TRBV11-2 and TRBJ2-1, reads EAGVAQSPRYKIIEKRQSVAFWCNPISGHATLYWYQQILGQGPKLLIQFQNNGVVDDSQLPKDRFSAERLKGVDSTLKIQPAKLEDSAVYLCASSLGGLAGAPYNEQFFGPGTRLTVL.

This rearrangement joins TRBV25-1 to TRBJ1-6; possible D gene TRBD1, 6 bases. Germline CDR1 reads MGHDK; CDR2 reads SYGVNS. The V and J ends lost 1 base and 5 bases respectively, with 15 bases between them. This CDR3 has 17 residues. The CDR3 reads CASSESSVGGHNSPLHF. CDR3 sequence (DNA): TGTGCCAGCAGTGAATCTTCAGTCGGGGGGCATAATTCACCCCTCCACTTT.

The V and J genes are TRBV3-1 and TRBJ2-1, with D perhaps TRBD2 (6 bases). V lost 0 bases and J 2 bases, leaving 11 bases between the germline ends. Germline CDR1 is LGHDT and CDR2 is YNNKEL (reference sequence). There are 16 residues in the CDR3. CDR3 protein: CASSQEWGDPYNEQFF. The CDR3, as DNA: TGTGCCAGCAGCCAAGAATGGGGGGATCCCTACAATGAGCAGTTCTTC.

A single count supports this clonotype. V and J are TRBV3-1 and TRBJ2-5, with 7 bases matching TRBD2. V lost 5 bases and J lost 5; bases outside the gene matches: 11. Germline CDR1 reads LGHDT; CDR2 reads YNNKEL (reference sequence). The CDR3 is 15 amino acids. CDR3: CASSSLGGRRETQYF. The CDR3 DNA reads TGTGCCAGCAGCTCCTTGGGCGGGAGAAGGGAGACCCAGTACTTC.

Only a few counts were recorded for this clonotype. The V and J genes are TRBV29-1 and TRBJ1-1; 9 bases agree with TRBD1. Germline CDR1 SQVTM, CDR2 ANQGSEA. This CDR3 contains 18 residues. V shed 4 bases, J shed 0 bases, and the junction held 15 bases outside the gene matches. The CDR3 bases are TGCAGCGTTGCGGGTGTCACAGGGGGCGCCGGATTGAACACTGAAGCTTTCTTT. Its protein product is CSVAGVTGGAGLNTEAFF.

The V call is TRBV29-1, the J call TRBJ1-1; 7 nucleotides align to TRBD1. The CDR3 loop spans 13 amino acids. Trimming removed 5 bases from V and 1 base from J; junction bases left unmatched: 4. Per the germline V gene, CDR1 is SQVTM and CDR2 is ANQGSEA. CDR3 loop: CSVNRGQNTEAFF. CDR3 bases: TGCAGCGTTAACAGGGGCCAGAACACTGAAGCTTTCTTT.

The rearrangement links TRBV5-1 to TRBJ1-1; D gene uncertain. The CDR3 extends over 15 amino acids. The V and J ends lost 4 bases and 0 bases respectively, with 13 bases between them. The germline gives CDR1 SGHRS, CDR2 YFSETQ. CDR3 loop: CASSPARSLNTEAFF. The CDR3 region has the DNA TGCGCCAGCAGCCCCGCCCGGTCATTGAACACTGAAGCTTTCTTT.

J is TRBJ2-7 and V is TRBV29-1; either TRBD1 or TRBD2 may fit D (6 bases each). Germline CDR1 and CDR2: SQVTM and ANQGSEA. V was pared by 6 bases and J by 7 bases, with 19 bases between. The CDR3 totals 13 residues. CDR3 protein: CSVGGLPTGEQYF. In DNA form, the CDR3 reads TGCAGCGTCGGGGGCCTACCAACGGGAGAGCAGTACTTC.

The chain has TRBV12-3 or TRBV12-4 and TRBJ2-4; 9 bases map to TRBD2. The J call may not be correct, given that the DNA end is closer to TRBJ2-5. This CDR3 contains 14 residues. This CDR3 reads CASQRAGGLETQYF. The CDR3 DNA sequence: TGTGCCAGTCAAAGGGCGGGGGGGCTTGAGACCCAGTACTTC.

The sample holds many counts of this clonotype. The chain couples TRBV12-3 or TRBV12-4 to TRBJ2-1, with a possible D match to TRBD2 (7 bases). The CDR3 totals 17 residues. V was shortened by 3 bases and J by 0 bases, with 15 bases between the two germline ends. In DNA, the CDR3 is TGTGCCAGCAGTTTTCCCGGGGGGCGTCGCTCCTACAATGAGCAGTTCTTC. As protein: CASSFPGGRRSYNEQFF.

J is TRBJ2-5 and V is TRBV12-3 or TRBV12-4; TRBD2 aligns across 9 bases. With V trimmed by 5 bases and J by 6 bases, 13 bases remained unmatched. CDR3 length equals 16 residues. The CDR3 nucleotides are TGTGCCAGCAGTCCCACCGGCGGGAGGGCCAGAAAGACCCAGTACTTC. It encodes CASSPTGGRARKTQYF.

This chain uses TRBV12-3 or TRBV12-4 with TRBJ1-1; D gene ambiguous. V lost 6 bases and J lost 0, with 8 bases in between. The CDR3 has 13 residues. The CDR3 nucleotides are TGTGCCAGCAGAATAACAGTGAACACTGAAGCTTTCTTT. This translates into CASRITVNTEAFF.